This record looks at one TCR beta chain sequence and its context. The time point was: newly diagnosed GD, antithyroid drugs for less than 3 months. TCR sequences were obtained from RNA taken from PBMCs. The data were obtained in a study of regulatory T cells in long-lasting Graves disease. The germline V and J ends were trimmed by 1 base and 2 bases, with 8 bases remaining between them. Germline loops: CDR1 LGHDT, CDR2 YNNKEL (reference sequence). This CDR3 contains 15 residues. Sequencing libraries for TCR beta were prepared with iRepertoire HTBI primers and Arm-PCR of CDR3 regions. TCRdb passed the multiplex PCR reads through MiXCR, listing each CDR3 protein once. The sample contains just over 600,000 distinct CDR3 sequences, 16% of which appear only once. This sample was also put to use in a study of T cells in Graves' hyperthyroidism and ophthalmopathy.

This chain joins TRBV3-1 and TRBJ2-2; weak D call: TRBD1 (5 bases). The receptor's source is a woman aged 30 to 39 with Graves disease. Sequencing was performed on peripheral blood mononuclear cells (PBMCs), taken at new diagnosis, from a patient treated with antithyroid drugs. CDR3 nucleotide sequence: TGTGCCAGCAGCCAAGTCCAGGGCAACACCGGGGAGCTGTTTTTT. Its translation: CASSQVQGNTGELFF.